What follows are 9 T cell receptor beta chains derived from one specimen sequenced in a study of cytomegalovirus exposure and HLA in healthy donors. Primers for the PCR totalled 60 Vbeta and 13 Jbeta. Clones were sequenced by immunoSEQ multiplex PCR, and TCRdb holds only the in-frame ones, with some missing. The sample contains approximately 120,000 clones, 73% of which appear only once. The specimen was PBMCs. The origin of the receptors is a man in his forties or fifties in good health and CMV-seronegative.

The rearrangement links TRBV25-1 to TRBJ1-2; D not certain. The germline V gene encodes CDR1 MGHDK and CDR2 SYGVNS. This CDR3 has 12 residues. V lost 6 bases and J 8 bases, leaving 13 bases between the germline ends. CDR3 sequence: CASSDRGGGYTF. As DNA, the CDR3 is TGTGCCAGCAGCGACCGGGGTGGGGGCTACACCTTC.

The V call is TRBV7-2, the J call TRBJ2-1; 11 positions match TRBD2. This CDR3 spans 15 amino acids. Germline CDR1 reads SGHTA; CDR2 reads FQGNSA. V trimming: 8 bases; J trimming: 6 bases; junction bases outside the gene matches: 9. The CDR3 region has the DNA TGTGCCAGCCCTCCTATAGCGGGGGGGTCCAATGAGCAGTTCTTC. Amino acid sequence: CASPPIAGGSNEQFF.

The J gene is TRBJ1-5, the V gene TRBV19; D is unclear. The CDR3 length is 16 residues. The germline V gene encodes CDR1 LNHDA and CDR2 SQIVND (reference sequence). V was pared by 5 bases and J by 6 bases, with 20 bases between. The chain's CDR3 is CASSPGSGPQAQPQHF. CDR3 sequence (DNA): TGTGCCAGTAGTCCGGGGAGCGGCCCCCAGGCTCAGCCCCAGCATTTT. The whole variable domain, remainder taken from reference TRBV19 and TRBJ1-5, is DGGITQSPKYLFRKEGQNVTLSCEQNLNHDAMYWYRQDPGQGLRLIYYSQIVNDFQKGDIAEGYSVSREKKESFPLTVTSAQKNPTAFYLCASSPGSGPQAQPQHFGDGTRLSIL.

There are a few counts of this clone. The CDR3 loop is CASSLLGTGGGGGETQYF. In DNA form, the CDR3 reads TGTGCCAGCAGCTTGCTTGGAACGGGCGGAGGGGGCGGAGAGACCCAGTACTTC. The genes are TRBV5-6 and TRBJ2-5, with D possibly matching TRBD1 (7 bases). V dropped 1 base and J dropped 4 bases, with 23 bases sitting between them. The CDR3 is made up of 18 amino acids. CDR1 and CDR2 from the germline V gene are SGHDT and YYEEEE.

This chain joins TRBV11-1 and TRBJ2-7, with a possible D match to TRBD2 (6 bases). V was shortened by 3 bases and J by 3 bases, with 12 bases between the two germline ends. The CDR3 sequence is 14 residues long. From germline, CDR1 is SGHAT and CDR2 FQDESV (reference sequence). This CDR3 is CASSLGGRNYEQYF. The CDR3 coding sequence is TGTGCCAGCAGCTTGGGAGGACGGAACTACGAGCAGTACTTC.

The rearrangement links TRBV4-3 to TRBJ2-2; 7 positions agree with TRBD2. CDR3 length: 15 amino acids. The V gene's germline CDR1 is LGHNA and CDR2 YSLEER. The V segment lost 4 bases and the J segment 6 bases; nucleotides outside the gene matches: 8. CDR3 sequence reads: CASSPRGSGPGELFF. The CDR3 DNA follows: TGCGCCAGCAGCCCCCGGGGTAGCGGGCCCGGGGAGCTGTTTTTT.

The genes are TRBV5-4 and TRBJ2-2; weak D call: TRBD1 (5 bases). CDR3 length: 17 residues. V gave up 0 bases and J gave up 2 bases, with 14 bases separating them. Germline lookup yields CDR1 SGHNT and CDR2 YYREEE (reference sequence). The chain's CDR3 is CASSLGSPGSNTGELFF. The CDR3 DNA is TGTGCCAGCAGCTTGGGGTCCCCAGGGTCCAACACCGGGGAGCTGTTTTTT.

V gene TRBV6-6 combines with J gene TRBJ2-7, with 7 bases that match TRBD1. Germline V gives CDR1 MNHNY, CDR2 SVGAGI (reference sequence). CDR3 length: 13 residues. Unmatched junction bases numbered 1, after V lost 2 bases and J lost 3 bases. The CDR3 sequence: CASSYGTDYEQYF. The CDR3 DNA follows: TGTGCCAGCAGTTACGGGACAGACTACGAGCAGTACTTC.

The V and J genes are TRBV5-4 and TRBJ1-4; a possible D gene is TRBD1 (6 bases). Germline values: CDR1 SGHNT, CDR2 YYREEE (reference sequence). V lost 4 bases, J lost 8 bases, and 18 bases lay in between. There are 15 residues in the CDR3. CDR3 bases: TGTGCCAGCAGCAATGGAGGGGGGGTTGGGGAAAAACTGTTTTTT. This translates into CASSNGGGVGEKLFF.